Included here is one T cell receptor (beta chain) sequence, with context. Its antigen remains unidentified. The CDR3 covers 14 residues. From germline, CDR1 is MNHEY and CDR2 SMNVEV (reference sequence). Germline trimming cut 4 bases from V and 5 bases from J; bases unmatched to any gene: 5. Treg sorting used a CD4+CD25+CD127-/low gate. Overall study results and limits: Larger-cohort validation covered only one TCR beta V-J rearrangement. Tumor memory CD4+ T cell TCR gene usage was found to cluster with blood and lymph node memory CD4+ cells and with lymph node naive CD4+ cells.

Constant-region reverse primers amplified full-length variable regions, followed by semi-nested Nested Universal Primer A PCR. Via MiXCR, TCRdb re-called the 5' RACE reads, giving one row per CDR3 protein. The table shows approximately 40,000 distinct CDR3 sequences, with less than 25% occurring only once. The sample taken for sequencing was Tregs sorted from blood. The TCR comes from a female donor with breast cancer. This chain links TRBV27 with TRBJ2-5, with TRBD2 matching 9 bases. The CDR3 loop is CASSSLAGEETQYF. The CDR3 DNA reads as TGTGCCAGCAGTTCCTTAGCGGGGGAGGAGACCCAGTACTTC.